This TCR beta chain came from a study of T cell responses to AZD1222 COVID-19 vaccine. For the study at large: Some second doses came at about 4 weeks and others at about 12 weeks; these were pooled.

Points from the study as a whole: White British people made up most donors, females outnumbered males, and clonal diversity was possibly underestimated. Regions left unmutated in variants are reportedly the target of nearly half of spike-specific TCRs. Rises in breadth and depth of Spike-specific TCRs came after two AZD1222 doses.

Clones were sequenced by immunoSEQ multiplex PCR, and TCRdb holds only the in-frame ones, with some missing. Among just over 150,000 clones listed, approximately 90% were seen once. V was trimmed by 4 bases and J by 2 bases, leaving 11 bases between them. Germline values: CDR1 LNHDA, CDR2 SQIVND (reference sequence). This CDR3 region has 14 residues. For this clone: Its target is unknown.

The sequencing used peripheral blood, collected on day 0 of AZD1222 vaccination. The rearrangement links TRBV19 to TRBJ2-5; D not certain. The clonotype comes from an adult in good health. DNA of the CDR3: TGTGCCAGTAGTAACTTAGGGAATCAAGAGACCCAGTACTTC. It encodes CASSNLGNQETQYF.